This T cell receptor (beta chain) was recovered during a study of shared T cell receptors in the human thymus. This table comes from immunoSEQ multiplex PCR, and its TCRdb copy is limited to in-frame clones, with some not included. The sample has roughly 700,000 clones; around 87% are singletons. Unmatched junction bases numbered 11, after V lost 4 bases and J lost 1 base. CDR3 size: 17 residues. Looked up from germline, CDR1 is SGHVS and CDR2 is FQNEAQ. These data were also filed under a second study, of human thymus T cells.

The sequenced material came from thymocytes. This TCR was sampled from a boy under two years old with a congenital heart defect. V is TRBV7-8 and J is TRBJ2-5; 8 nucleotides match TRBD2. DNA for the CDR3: TGTGCCAGCAGCTCACCTAGCGGGCAAAGACCCCAAGAGACCCAGTACTTC. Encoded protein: CASSSPSGQRPQETQYF.